The 14 T cell receptor beta chains in this list originate from one sample, sequenced in a study of T-cell memory formation after mild COVID-19. A single record per CDR3 protein comes from TCRdb applying MiXCR to the 5' RACE reads. The table lists around 310,000 distinct CDR3 sequences, about 15% of them singletons, with around 20% in the top ten. The sample taken for sequencing was PBMCs or a T cell subset sorted from them (not recorded which). The receptors were gathered from a man in his late teens or twenties who had mild COVID-19 (a few samples of this study predate the infection). Cell type and time point are not known.

The chain combines TRBV12-3 or TRBV12-4 with TRBJ2-5, with 9 nucleotides matching TRBD1. The trim removed 6 bases at V and 6 bases at J, leaving 8 bases unmatched. The CDR3 covers 14 residues. For the CDR3, the DNA is TGTGCCAGCAGCCTCGGACAGGGGCAAAAGACCCAGTACTTC. Translation gives CASSLGQGQKTQYF.

V and J are TRBV3-1 and TRBJ1-5; tentatively, D is TRBD1 (6 bases). Germline CDR1 and CDR2: LGHDT and YNNKEL (reference sequence). Trimming took 5 bases from V and 5 from J, leaving 13 bases between them. The CDR3 length is 14 residues. CDR3 sequence (DNA): TGTGCCAGCAGCTCTACAGGGTTGGATCAGCCCCAGCATTTT. Encoded protein: CASSSTGLDQPQHF.

CDR3 region: CASRVISGNGYTF. CDR3 in DNA: TGTGCCAGCCGCGTTATATCTGGGAATGGCTACACCTTC. The genes are TRBV6-1 and TRBJ1-2; no reliable D call. The V end lost 8 bases, the J end lost 6 bases, and 16 bases lay between the germline ends. The CDR3 totals 13 residues. From germline, CDR1 is MNHNS and CDR2 SASEGT.

Only a few counts were recorded for this clonotype. This chain joins TRBV6-2 or TRBV6-3 and TRBJ2-2; D remains ambiguous. Trimming removed 4 bases from V and 6 bases from J, with 12 bases in between. The CDR3 contains 14 residues. Looked up from germline, CDR1 is MNHEY and CDR2 is SVGEGT. The DNA of the CDR3 is TGTGCCAGCAGTTCCCCGCTAGAGGCCGGGGAGCTGTTTTTT. Protein: CASSSPLEAGELFF.

The CDR3 bases are TGTGCCAGCGAAGAGACGGAAATTCAGCCCCAGCATTTT. Protein product: CASEETEIQPQHF. The V call is TRBV2, the J call TRBJ1-5; D not certain. The CDR3 loop spans 13 amino acids. V gave up 8 bases and J gave up 6 bases, with 14 bases separating them. Germline CDR1 SNHLY, CDR2 FYNNEI.

The V call is TRBV6-1, the J call TRBJ2-2; 8 positions match TRBD1. This CDR3 is built from 14 residues. Germline V CDR1 and CDR2: MNHNS, SASEGT. V shed 5 bases and J 6 bases; nucleotides not matched to a gene: 5. DNA of the CDR3: TGTGCCAGCAGTCTCGGGACAGGACCCGGGGAGCTGTTTTTT. It yields the protein CASSLGTGPGELFF.

With respect to this clonotype: The junction shows a germline mismatch at one end, possibly a read error. This chain links TRBV7-7 with TRBJ2-2, with TRBD2 identical over 13 bases. This CDR3 comprises 16 residues. CDR1 is SSHAT and CDR2 is FNYEAQ in the germline V gene (reference sequence). The CDR3 nucleotides read TGTGCTAGCAGCCCTACTAGCGGGGGGGCTTCCGGGGAGCTGTTTTTT. It translates to CASSPTSGGASGELFF. The variable domain in full, with the rest retrieved from reference TRBV7-7 and TRBJ2-2, is GAGVSQSPRYKVTKRGQDVTLRCDPISSHATLYWYQQALGQGPEFLTYFNYEAQPDKSGLPSDRFSAERPEGSISTLTIQRTEQRDSAMYRCASSPTSGGASGELFFGEGSRLTVL.

The chain employs TRBV6-5 and TRBJ2-1, with TRBD2 matching 8 bases. Germline V gene lookup returns CDR1 MNHEY and CDR2 SVGAGI. After removal of 6 bases from V and 8 bases from J, the junction contained 12 bases not matched to a gene. The CDR3 contains 15 residues. The CDR3 loop reads CASSPRAGGGHEQFF. As DNA, the CDR3 is TGTGCCAGCAGCCCTCGGGCGGGGGGAGGACATGAGCAGTTCTTC.

This chain uses TRBV20-1 with TRBJ1-5, with a weak D call TRBD1 (5 bases). CDR1 DFQATT and CDR2 SNEGSKA come from the germline V gene (reference sequence). This CDR3 is built from 15 residues. Trimming pared 4 bases from V and 2 bases from J, leaving 15 bases between. Written as DNA, the CDR3 is TGCAGTGCTAACCGTCCCACGGGGGGCAATCAGCCCCAGCATTTT. Encoded protein: CSANRPTGGNQPQHF.

This chain links TRBV7-6 with TRBJ1-2; D unresolved. The CDR3 is 15 amino acids. Germline lookup yields CDR1 SGHVS and CDR2 FNYEAQ. V shed 1 base and J shed 7 bases, with 16 bases lying between them. The CDR3 DNA sequence: TGTGCCAGCAGCTTAGGTGGTATTAGGGTTTCTGGCTACACCTTC. Amino acid sequence: CASSLGGIRVSGYTF.

J is TRBJ2-7 and V is TRBV7-2; TRBD1 agrees at 8 bases. The length of the CDR3 is 13 residues. CDR1 and CDR2 (germline): SGHTA, FQGNSA. V shed 5 bases, J shed 6 bases, and the junction held 6 bases outside the gene matches. The CDR3 reads CASSPVTGGEQYF. In DNA, the CDR3 is TGTGCCAGCAGCCCAGTTACAGGGGGCGAGCAGTACTTC.

The gene calls are TRBV15 and TRBJ2-7; tentative D call: TRBD2 (6 bases). Germline V gene data show CDR1 as LNHNV and CDR2 as YYDKDF (reference sequence). V dropped 0 bases and J dropped 3 bases, with 12 bases sitting between them. This CDR3 contains 15 residues. This CDR3 reads CATSRDLGGLYEQYV. CDR3 coding DNA: TGTGCCACCAGCAGAGATCTGGGGGGTCTCTACGAGCAGTACGTC.

This clonotype came up a few times. This sequence joins TRBV7-9 and TRBJ1-1; D possibly corresponds to TRBD1 (5 bases). CDR3 length: 14 residues. Trimming removed 1 base from V and 5 bases from J, with 11 bases in between. The V gene's germline CDR1 is SEHNR and CDR2 FQNEAQ (reference sequence). Here the CDR3 reads CASSLGYQGTEAFF. The CDR3 region has the DNA TGTGCCAGCAGCTTAGGATACCAGGGAACTGAAGCTTTCTTT. Together with reference TRBV7-9 and TRBJ1-1, the CDR3 gives the full variable domain: DTGVSQNPRHKITKRGQNVTFRCDPISEHNRLYWYRQTLGQGPEFLTYFQNEAQLEKSRLLSDRFSAERPKGSFSTLEIQRTEQGDSAMYLCASSLGYQGTEAFFGQGTRLTVV.

This clonotype was seen at least ten times. The chain uses TRBV7-9 and TRBJ1-2, with TRBD1 matching over 7 bases. The CDR3 sequence is 15 residues long. The germline CDR1 and CDR2 sequences are SEHNR and FQNEAQ (reference sequence). With 5 bases clipped from V and 5 bases from J, the junction kept 11 bases outside the gene matches. CDR3 amino acids: CASSPSRGLRYGYTF. The CDR3 bases are TGTGCCAGCAGCCCCTCTAGGGGGCTGCGGTATGGCTACACCTTC.